The entry that follows covers one T cell receptor (beta chain) sequence. Its antigen is unknown. The length of the CDR3 is 16 residues. In germline, CDR1 is LGHNT, CDR2 FRNRAP. Production of TCR beta cDNA relied on 5'RACE template switching with UMIs. TCRdb reanalyzed the 5' RACE reads and collapses them to one entry per CDR3 protein, without DNA. This sample's table has some 150,000 distinct CDR3 sequences. The sample is drawn from a study of T cells expressing NK-cell markers. The wider study: From sorted CD3+CD56+NKG2C+, CD3+CD56+NKG2C- and CD3+CD56-NKG2C+ T cells came the TCR beta repertoires. Sequenced donors, eight in total, included seven who were HCMV-seropositive and one who was seronegative. Overall study results and limits: Clarity on HCMV specificity was lacking for the expanded NKG2C+ T cell clones.

The TCR was taken from a woman between 45 and 65 years old in good health. The chain joins TRBV12-5 to TRBJ2-5; TCRdb returns TRBD1, unconfirmable since there is no DNA. The sequenced sample consisted of blood T cells: a sorted CD56 or NKG2C T cell subset, CD4+ or CD8+ T cells, or bulk PBMC T cells (not recorded which). Here the CDR3 reads CASGLPGDIPIETQYF.